These T cell receptor beta chains were read from a single sample in a study of cytomegalovirus exposure and HLA in healthy donors. TCRdb's table, derived via immunoSEQ multiplex PCR, lists solely in-frame clones and lacks some. The sample records some 160,000 clones, roughly 84% being singletons. The sequencing sample was made of PBMCs. The receptor set was obtained from a man aged 25 to 40 in good health and CMV-seropositive. The CDR3 runs from the conserved cysteine through the conserved F or W. The order of the fields is clone size, J gene, D gene, V gene, CDR3 protein, CDR3 DNA. The D gene is left open where the match is weak. Rows give clone size only sometimes, using once, few, many, or a class for an expanded clone.

size: NA
J: TRBJ2-5
D: TRBD1
V: TRBV11-2
CDR3: CASSHYGQGSTETQYF
DNA: TGTGCCAGCAGCCACTACGGACAGGGGAGCACGGAGACCCAGTACTTC

size: NA
J: TRBJ2-1
D: TRBD2
V: TRBV6-5
CDR3: CASSYSGLTSYNEQFF
DNA: TGTGCCAGCAGTTACTCGGGACTAACTTCCTACAATGAGCAGTTCTTC

size: NA
J: TRBJ1-3
D: TRBD1
V: TRBV7-8
CDR3: CASSSLVQGQGNTVYF
DNA: TGTGCCAGCAGTTCACTTGTACAGGGGCAAGGAAACACCGTATATTTT

size: NA
J: TRBJ2-1
D: NA
V: TRBV2
CDR3: CASSEDGSSYNEQFF
DNA: TGTGCCAGCAGCGAGGACGGGAGCTCCTACAATGAGCAGTTCTTC

size: NA
J: TRBJ1-6
D: NA
V: TRBV9
CDR3: CASSVRDNSPLHF
DNA: TGTGCCAGCAGCGTACGGGATAATTCACCCCTCCACTTT

size: NA
J: TRBJ2-1
D: TRBD1
V: TRBV29-1
CDR3: CSGEQGYSYNEQFF
DNA: TGCAGCGGCGAACAGGGGTACAGTTACAATGAGCAGTTCTTC

size: NA
J: TRBJ1-5
D: NA
V: TRBV6-6
CDR3: CASSSSQGGLNQPQHF
DNA: TGTGCCAGCAGCTCCTCTCAAGGAGGATTAAATCAGCCCCAGCATTTT

size: NA
J: TRBJ1-4
D: NA
V: TRBV19
CDR3: CASRRVSTNEKLFF
DNA: TGTGCCAGTAGGAGGGTGTCAACTAATGAAAAACTGTTTTTT

size: NA
J: TRBJ2-1
D: NA
V: TRBV7-8
CDR3: CASSQGVGPGAPFYNEQFF
DNA: TGTGCCAGCAGTCAGGGGGTAGGGCCGGGGGCGCCTTTTTACAATGAGCAGTTCTTC

size: NA
J: TRBJ2-6
D: NA
V: TRBV15
CDR3: CATSRYGANVLTF
DNA: TGTGCCACCAGCAGATATGGGGCCAACGTCCTGACTTTC

size: NA
J: TRBJ1-4
D: NA
V: TRBV21-1
CDR3: CASSASVGQSLSGEKLFF
DNA: TGTGCCAGCAGCGCCTCCGTGGGACAGTCCCTATCGGGAGAAAAACTGTTTTTT

size: NA
J: TRBJ2-5
D: TRBD2
V: TRBV19
CDR3: CASRLAGQETQYF
DNA: TGTGCCAGTAGGTTAGCGGGGCAAGAGACCCAGTACTTC

size: NA
J: TRBJ2-5
D: TRBD2
V: TRBV7-2
CDR3: CASSLSGNKETQYF
DNA: TGTGCCAGCAGCTTGAGCGGGAATAAAGAGACCCAGTACTTC

size: few
J: TRBJ2-1
D: NA
V: TRBV4-3
CDR3: CASSQDVKLPYNEQFF
DNA: TGCGCCAGCAGCCAAGACGTTAAGCTACCCTACAATGAGCAGTTCTTC

size: NA
J: TRBJ1-2
D: NA
V: TRBV30
CDR3: CAWMGDMDGYTF
DNA: TGTGCCTGGATGGGGGACATGGATGGCTACACCTTC

size: NA
J: TRBJ1-6
D: TRBD1
V: TRBV6-1
CDR3: CASSEAGQVVGSPLHF
DNA: TGTGCCAGCAGTGAAGCGGGACAGGTCGTCGGTTCACCCCTCCACTTT

size: NA
J: TRBJ2-5
D: NA
V: TRBV7-3
CDR3: CTSSQAGRGETQYF
DNA: TGTACCAGCAGCCAGGCGGGTCGGGGGGAGACCCAGTACTTC

size: NA
J: TRBJ2-7
D: TRBD2
V: TRBV7-6
CDR3: CASSSLGLAGGDEQYF
DNA: TGTGCCAGCAGCTCATTAGGACTAGCGGGAGGGGATGAGCAGTACTTC

size: NA
J: TRBJ2-1
D: NA
V: TRBV27
CDR3: CASSLEGAGLFF
DNA: TGTGCCAGCAGTTTAGAAGGGGCTGGGCTGTTCTTC

size: NA
J: TRBJ2-7
D: NA
V: TRBV7-8
CDR3: CASSLRQDNSYEQYF
DNA: TGTGCCAGCAGCTTAAGGCAGGATAACTCCTACGAGCAGTACTTC

size: few
J: TRBJ1-1
D: NA
V: TRBV7-2
CDR3: CASSSRSGDTEAFF
DNA: TGTGCCAGCAGCTCAAGGTCAGGGGACACTGAAGCTTTCTTT

size: NA
J: TRBJ1-2
D: TRBD1
V: TRBV9
CDR3: CASSVGVGTGDYGYTF
DNA: TGTGCCAGCAGCGTAGGAGTGGGGACAGGGGACTATGGCTACACCTTC

size: NA
J: TRBJ2-5
D: TRBD1
V: TRBV18
CDR3: CASSPPTGKGETQYF
DNA: TGTGCCAGCTCACCACCGACAGGGAAGGGTGAGACCCAGTACTTC

size: NA
J: TRBJ2-1
D: TRBD2
V: TRBV19
CDR3: CASSQASGYNEQFF
DNA: TGTGCCAGTAGTCAGGCTAGCGGTTACAATGAGCAGTTCTTC

size: NA
J: TRBJ1-5
D: TRBD1
V: TRBV19
CDR3: CASVRQGGNQPQHF
DNA: TGTGCCAGTGTTAGACAGGGGGGAAATCAGCCCCAGCATTTT

size: NA
J: TRBJ1-2
D: NA
V: TRBV5-8
CDR3: CASSLIGGYGYTF
DNA: TGTGCCAGCAGCTTGATAGGGGGCTATGGCTACACCTTC

size: NA
J: TRBJ2-1
D: TRBD2
V: TRBV2
CDR3: CASSGLAAYNEQFF
DNA: TGTGCCAGCAGTGGACTAGCGGCCTACAATGAGCAGTTCTTC

size: NA
J: TRBJ2-3
D: TRBD2
V: TRBV6-6
CDR3: CASSVGGTTDTQYF
DNA: TGTGCCAGCAGCGTGGGGGGGACCACAGATACGCAGTATTTT

size: NA
J: TRBJ1-3
D: TRBD1
V: TRBV9
CDR3: CASSSQGASYGNTIYF
DNA: TGTGCCAGCAGCTCACAGGGGGCGAGTTATGGAAACACCATATATTTT

size: once
J: TRBJ1-4
D: NA
V: TRBV28
CDR3: CASTGAPATNEKLFF
DNA: TGTGCCAGCACAGGGGCCCCGGCAACTAATGAAAAACTGTTTTTT

size: NA
J: TRBJ2-2
D: NA
V: TRBV6-1
CDR3: CASSVLSGSGELFF
DNA: TGTGCCAGCAGTGTCCTGTCGGGATCCGGGGAGCTGTTTTTT

size: NA
J: TRBJ1-4
D: NA
V: TRBV2
CDR3: CASSLTGEKLFF
DNA: TGTGCCAGCAGTTTAACGGGTGAAAAACTGTTTTTT

size: NA
J: TRBJ1-1
D: TRBD1
V: TRBV5-1
CDR3: CASATGGTEAFF
DNA: TGCGCCAGCGCTACAGGGGGGACTGAAGCTTTCTTT

size: once
J: TRBJ1-5
D: TRBD1
V: TRBV25-1
CDR3: CASSDPGQGDQPQHF
DNA: TGTGCCAGCAGTGATCCAGGACAGGGTGATCAGCCCCAGCATTTT

size: once
J: TRBJ1-5
D: NA
V: TRBV6-5
CDR3: CASRPLNQPQHF
DNA: TGTGCCAGCAGACCCCTAAATCAGCCCCAGCATTTT

size: NA
J: TRBJ2-1
D: TRBD2
V: TRBV27
CDR3: CASSPLGTSGNNEQFF
DNA: TGTGCCAGCAGTCCCCTCGGGACTAGCGGGAACAATGAGCAGTTCTTC

size: few
J: TRBJ2-1
D: NA
V: TRBV29-1
CDR3: CSVTSSDEQFF
DNA: TGCAGCGTTACTAGCTCGGATGAGCAGTTCTTC

size: NA
J: TRBJ2-7
D: NA
V: TRBV19
CDR3: CASSIAKFYEQYF
DNA: TGTGCCAGTAGTATAGCAAAATTCTACGAGCAGTACTTC

size: NA
J: TRBJ2-3
D: NA
V: TRBV29-1
CDR3: CSAAGTDTQYF
DNA: TGCAGCGCGGCGGGCACAGATACGCAGTATTTT

size: NA
J: TRBJ2-1
D: TRBD2
V: TRBV7-2
CDR3: CASSLDSGPNEQFF
DNA: TGTGCCAGCAGCTTAGATAGCGGGCCTAATGAGCAGTTCTTC

size: NA
J: TRBJ1-1
D: NA
V: TRBV6-5
CDR3: CASSWAGLQVAFF
DNA: TGTGCCAGCAGTTGGGCAGGGTTGCAGGTGGCTTTCTTT

size: NA
J: TRBJ1-4
D: TRBD1
V: TRBV7-8
CDR3: CASSLWDSYNEKLFF
DNA: TGTGCCAGCAGCTTATGGGACAGCTATAATGAAAAACTGTTTTTT

size: NA
J: TRBJ2-1
D: NA
V: TRBV10-1
CDR3: CASSDLREQFF
DNA: TGCGCCAGCAGTGATCTCCGTGAGCAGTTCTTC

size: NA
J: TRBJ1-4
D: NA
V: TRBV11-3
CDR3: CASSQPQGGTNEKLFF
DNA: TGTGCCAGCAGCCAACCCCAGGGAGGCACTAATGAAAAACTGTTTTTT

size: NA
J: TRBJ2-1
D: NA
V: TRBV12-5
CDR3: CASGPASGNEQFF
DNA: TGTGCTAGTGGTCCGGCTAGTGGTAATGAGCAGTTCTTC

size: NA
J: TRBJ2-2
D: NA
V: TRBV11-2
CDR3: CASSSRRGPGELFF
DNA: TGTGCCAGCAGCTCGCGGCGGGGGCCCGGGGAGCTGTTTTTT

size: once
J: TRBJ2-7
D: NA
V: TRBV11-3
CDR3: CASSRRGGYEQYF
DNA: TGTGCCAGCAGCCGGAGGGGGGGCTACGAGCAGTACTTC

size: few
J: TRBJ1-1
D: NA
V: TRBV4-1
CDR3: CASSQDVLTEAFF
DNA: TGCGCCAGCAGCCAAGATGTCCTTACTGAAGCTTTCTTT

size: NA
J: TRBJ2-5
D: TRBD2
V: TRBV4-1
CDR3: CASSLEGLAGGLRETQYF
DNA: TGCGCCAGCAGCCTAGAAGGACTAGCGGGAGGACTTCGAGAGACCCAGTACTTC

size: NA
J: TRBJ2-3
D: TRBD1
V: TRBV19
CDR3: CASSGPPGQGYTDTQYF
DNA: TGTGCCAGTAGTGGACCCCCGGGACAGGGTTACACAGATACGCAGTATTTT

size: NA
J: TRBJ1-2
D: NA
V: TRBV4-2
CDR3: CASSQDGGPPDYGYTF
DNA: TGTGCCAGCAGCCAAGACGGGGGACCTCCGGACTATGGCTACACCTTC

size: few
J: TRBJ2-1
D: NA
V: TRBV5-5
CDR3: CASSNAGQMYNEQFF
DNA: TGTGCCAGCAGCAACGCGGGACAGATGTACAATGAGCAGTTCTTC

size: once
J: TRBJ1-5
D: NA
V: TRBV6-1
CDR3: CASSDEWRAPQHF
DNA: TGTGCCAGCAGTGATGAATGGAGGGCGCCCCAGCATTTT

size: once
J: TRBJ2-3
D: NA
V: TRBV4-3
CDR3: CASSQGPGWWEDTQYF
DNA: TGCGCCAGCAGCCAAGGACCAGGGTGGTGGGAAGATACGCAGTATTTT

size: NA
J: TRBJ2-1
D: TRBD2
V: TRBV27
CDR3: CASSITSGRNEQFF
DNA: TGTGCCAGCAGTATTACTAGCGGGAGGAATGAGCAGTTCTTC

size: NA
J: TRBJ2-7
D: NA
V: TRBV7-9
CDR3: CSSSPPRSSAPYEQYF
DNA: TGTTCCAGCAGCCCCCCCCGATCTAGCGCTCCCTACGAGCAGTACTTC

size: once
J: TRBJ2-1
D: TRBD2
V: TRBV6-5
CDR3: CASSYHPSGTEQFF
DNA: TGTGCCAGCAGTTATCATCCTAGCGGCACCGAGCAGTTCTTC

size: NA
J: TRBJ2-2
D: TRBD2
V: TRBV5-1
CDR3: CASSRLAGGVAGELFF
DNA: TGCGCCAGCAGCCGACTAGCGGGAGGGGTAGCCGGGGAGCTGTTTTTT